These 23 T cell receptor beta chains share one sample of origin, sequenced in a study of molecular identifiers for immune sequencing clone quantification. TCRdb redid the calling of the PCR reads with MiXCR, one entry per CDR3 protein. The sample consists of more than 85,000 distinct CDR3 sequences, roughly 34% of them appearing once. The specimen was naive CD8+ T cells from blood, with Jurkat cell RNA spiked in. As for subset: FACS-sorted CD8+CD4-CCR7+CD45RA+ naive T cells. The receptors come from a human donor in good health. Some libraries in this study had Jurkat cell RNA spiked in.

The DNA for the CDR3 is TGTGCCAGCAGCTTAAAAGGGACTAGCGCCAATGAGCAGTTCTTC. As protein: CASSLKGTSANEQFF. This rearrangement joins TRBV11-2 to TRBJ2-1, with 10 bases fitting TRBD2. Germline trimming cut 2 bases from V and 6 bases from J; bases unmatched to any gene: 4. CDR3 length equals 15 residues. Germline assignment: CDR1 SGHAT and CDR2 FQNNGV.

J is TRBJ2-7 and V is TRBV21-1. TRBV21-1 is deemed a pseudogene. CDR3 size: 14 residues. For the CDR3, the DNA is TGTGCCAGCAGCAAAGATAAGGCTGGCTACGAGCAGTACTTC. Residues: CASSKDKAGYEQYF.

The V gene is TRBV7-3, the J gene TRBJ2-7; D is unresolved. The CDR3 contains 15 residues. The germline gives CDR1 SGHTA, CDR2 FQGTGA. V lost 0 bases to trimming and J lost 6 bases, with 15 bases between them. CDR3 nucleotides: TGTGCCAGCAGCTTAACGGGATCCCCAAGTGCCGAGCAGTACTTC. Translated, it gives CASSLTGSPSAEQYF. The full variable domain, with the rest looked up from reference TRBV7-3 and TRBJ2-7, is GAGVSQTPSNKVTEKGKYVELRCDPISGHTALYWYRQSLGQGPEFLIYFQGTGAADDSGLPNDRFFAVRPEGSVSTLKIQRTERGDSAVYLCASSLTGSPSAEQYFGPGTRLTVT.

V is TRBV5-1 and J is TRBJ1-1; perhaps TRBD1 as D (5 bases). The CDR3 has 15 amino acids. Germline loops: CDR1 SGHRS, CDR2 YFSETQ. V was cut by 4 bases and J by 1 base, with 14 bases left in between. For the CDR3, the DNA is TGCGCCAGCAGCCCTGGGCAGGGTAGGAACACTGAAGCTTTCTTT. Protein: CASSPGQGRNTEAFF.

Details on this clonotype: This may be a read error, as it is one base from a much larger clone. This chain uses TRBV12-3 or TRBV12-4 with TRBJ2-5; 7 bases agree with TRBD1. CDR3 length: 14 amino acids. The CDR3 region is CAGSFGTATDLKYF. For the CDR3, the DNA is TGTGCCGGCAGTTTCGGGACAGCCACGGACCTCAAGTACTTC.

CDR3 sequence (DNA): TGTGCCAGCAGCCCGGGGATGCTAGATAATTCACCCCTCCACTTT. Protein: CASSPGMLDNSPLHF. The rearrangement links TRBV14 to TRBJ1-6; no reliable D call. The V end lost 4 bases, the J end lost 5 bases, and 12 bases lay between the germline ends. Germline CDR1 reads SGHDN; CDR2 reads FVKESK. The CDR3 loop spans 15 amino acids. The full variable domain, in which reference TRBV14 and TRBJ1-6 provide the parts outside the CDR3, is EAGVTQFPSHSVIEKGQTVTLRCDPISGHDNLYWYRRVMGKEIKFLLHFVKESKQDESGMPNNRFLAERTGGTYSTLKVQPAELEDSGVYFCASSPGMLDNSPLHFGNGTRLTVT.

A few counts support this clonotype. This chain joins TRBV20-1 and TRBJ2-2; 7 bases match TRBD1. Germline V gene data show CDR1 as DFQATT and CDR2 as SNEGSKA (reference sequence). Trimming removed 8 bases from V and 6 bases from J; junction bases left unmatched: 3. The CDR3 consists of 11 residues. The CDR3 DNA follows: TGCAGTACCGACAGGGCCGGGGAGCTGTTTTTT. It encodes CSTDRAGELFF.

This clonotype appeared many times. V gene TRBV7-2 combines with J gene TRBJ2-7; tentatively, D is TRBD2 (6 bases). Germline CDR1 reads SGHTA; CDR2 reads FQGNSA. This CDR3 is 14 amino acids long. V gave up 5 bases and J gave up 7 bases, with 18 bases separating them. The CDR3 is CASSPAGPSGEQYF. The CDR3 coding sequence is TGTGCCAGCAGCCCAGCGGGCCCCTCGGGTGAGCAGTACTTC.

The chain carries TRBV6-6 and TRBJ1-5; D unresolved. V was cut by 5 bases and J by 4 bases, with 9 bases left in between. Germline-derived CDR1 and CDR2 are MNHNY and SVGAGI (reference sequence). The CDR3 totals 13 residues. The CDR3 coding sequence is TGTGCCAGCAGTCATTGGGAGAATCAGCCCCAGCATTTT. Encoded protein: CASSHWENQPQHF.

The chain joins TRBV7-9 to TRBJ2-4; D is uncertain. V lost 1 base and J 2 bases, leaving 9 bases between the germline ends. Germline CDR1 SEHNR, CDR2 FQNEAQ (reference sequence). The CDR3 loop spans 15 amino acids. Written as DNA, the CDR3 is TGTGCCAGCAGCTTAGTACAGTTTCCCAAAAACATTCAGTACTTC. Its translation is CASSLVQFPKNIQYF. The full variable domain, completed using reference TRBV7-9 and TRBJ2-4, is DTGVSQNPRHKITKRGQNVTFRCDPISEHNRLYWYRQTLGQGPEFLTYFQNEAQLEKSRLLSDRFSAERPKGSFSTLEIQRTEQGDSAMYLCASSLVQFPKNIQYFGAGTRLSVL.

This chain uses TRBV10-3 with TRBJ2-3; the match to TRBD1 covers 8 bases. CDR1 and CDR2 (germline): ENHRY, SYGVKD. The length of the CDR3 is 18 residues. The J segment lost 3 bases and the V segment lost 2 bases, leaving 13 bases of the junction unmatched. The CDR3 spells CAISEANPGGGGTDTQYF. In DNA form, the CDR3 reads TGTGCCATCAGTGAGGCGAATCCAGGGGGCGGCGGGACAGATACGCAGTATTTT.

To note about this clonotype: Being one base from a much bigger clone, this may be a read error. The gene calls are TRBV27 and TRBJ2-2; 9 bases map to TRBD2. CDR3 length: 15 residues. Looked up from germline, CDR1 is MNHEY and CDR2 is SMNVEV (reference sequence). The J segment lost 4 bases and the V segment lost 3 bases, leaving 3 bases of the junction unmatched. The chain's CDR3 is CASSFLTSGTGELFF. CDR3 bases: TGTGCCAGCAGTTTTTTGACTAGCGGCACCGGGGAGCTGTTTTTT.

This clonotype was counted many times. V is TRBV9 and J is TRBJ2-3, with 8 bases fitting TRBD2. V was pared by 4 bases and J by 0 bases, with 1 base of the junction left unmatched. Germline-derived CDR1 and CDR2 are SGDLS and YYNGEE. The CDR3 has 14 amino acids. The CDR3 sequence is CASSTSGSTDTQYF. In DNA form, the CDR3 reads TGTGCCAGCAGCACTAGCGGTAGCACAGATACGCAGTATTTT.

This clonotype appeared many times. This chain links TRBV7-9 with TRBJ2-5, with 11 bases that match TRBD1. The CDR3 has 16 amino acids. With V trimmed by 5 bases and J by 6 bases, 11 bases remained unmatched. Germline CDR1 and CDR2: SEHNR and FQNEAQ (reference sequence). Here the CDR3 DNA reads TGTGCCAGCAGCCCGGGGACAGGGGGTCCCTATAAGACCCAGTACTTC. Amino acid sequence: CASSPGTGGPYKTQYF. The variable domain in full, completed from reference TRBV7-9 and TRBJ2-5, reads DTGVSQNPRHKITKRGQNVTFRCDPISEHNRLYWYRQTLGQGPEFLTYFQNEAQLEKSRLLSDRFSAERPKGSFSTLEIQRTEQGDSAMYLCASSPGTGGPYKTQYFGPGTRLLVL.

The V gene is TRBV11-2, the J gene TRBJ1-5; 8 bases match TRBD1. There are 15 residues in the CDR3. In germline, CDR1 is SGHAT, CDR2 FQNNGV. V dropped 3 bases and J dropped 6; count of bases not matched to a gene: 7. Here the CDR3 DNA reads TGTGCCAGCAGCTTTGGGACAGGAACGGGTCAGCCCCAGCATTTT. Translated: CASSFGTGTGQPQHF. The variable domain in full, completed from reference TRBV11-2 and TRBJ1-5, reads EAGVAQSPRYKIIEKRQSVAFWCNPISGHATLYWYQQILGQGPKLLIQFQNNGVVDDSQLPKDRFSAERLKGVDSTLKIQPAKLEDSAVYLCASSFGTGTGQPQHFGDGTRLSIL.

This clonotype was found once. The junction does not match germline at one end; this may be a read error. V usage is TRBV12-3 or TRBV12-4 and J usage is TRBJ2-5, with 7 bases aligning to TRBD1. The CDR3 runs to 14 residues. CDR3 coding DNA: TGTGCCAGCAGTTTACAGGGGGATAAGGAGACCCGGTACTTC. Amino acids: CASSLQGDKETRYF.

In regard to this clonotype: A much larger clonotype is one base distant, so this may be a read error. J is TRBJ1-3 and V is TRBV20-1; D uncertain. The CDR3 runs to 15 residues. V lost 0 bases, J lost 1 base, and 10 bases lay in between. Germline values: CDR1 DFQATT, CDR2 SNEGSKA (reference sequence). This chain's CDR3 is CSARDDRGSGNTIYF. CDR3 sequence (DNA): TGCAGTGCTAGAGATGACCGCGGGTCTGGAAACACCATATATTTT.

This chain uses TRBV3-1 with TRBJ2-2; TRBD2 matches 7 bases. The V segment lost 2 bases and the J segment 3 bases; nucleotides outside the gene matches: 9. From germline, CDR1 is LGHDT and CDR2 YNNKEL (reference sequence). The CDR3 runs 17 residues. The chain's CDR3 is CASSQRWAGADTGELFF. In DNA form, the CDR3 reads TGTGCCAGCAGCCAACGTTGGGCGGGAGCGGACACCGGGGAGCTGTTTTTT.

The chain combines TRBV28 with TRBJ2-5, with TRBD2 matching over 9 bases. Germline CDR1 is MDHEN and CDR2 is SYDVKM. The V gene end was trimmed by 5 bases and the J gene end by 1 base; junction bases not matched to a gene: 14. This CDR3 region has 18 residues. The CDR3 loop is CASSLGWGLAGIQETQYF. For the CDR3, the DNA is TGTGCCAGCAGTCTAGGTTGGGGGCTAGCGGGGATCCAAGAGACCCAGTACTTC.

The sample holds a few counts of this clonotype. The CDR3 region is CSVGGTGELFF. The CDR3 coding sequence is TGCAGCGTAGGAGGGACCGGGGAGCTGTTTTTT. This chain uses TRBV29-1 with TRBJ2-2; D possibly corresponds to TRBD2 (6 bases). V was cut by 6 bases and J by 5 bases, with 7 bases left in between. The germline V gene has CDR1 SQVTM and CDR2 ANQGSEA. The CDR3 runs to 11 residues.

This clonotype has more than one count but fewer than ten. The J gene is TRBJ2-1, the V gene TRBV5-4; 10 bases agree with TRBD2. The J segment lost 6 bases and the V segment lost 4 bases, leaving 10 bases of the junction unmatched. Germline loops: CDR1 SGHNT, CDR2 YYREEE (reference sequence). CDR3 length equals 16 residues. CDR3 in amino acids: CASSMGLAGVRNEQFF. CDR3 in DNA: TGTGCCAGCAGCATGGGTCTAGCGGGAGTCCGCAATGAGCAGTTCTTC.

CDR3 coding DNA: TGTGCCAGCAGCTTTCAGTCCGGGTCCAGGAATGAGCAGTTCTTC. Translating it yields CASSFQSGSRNEQFF. The chain combines TRBV9 with TRBJ2-1; D is undetermined. The CDR3 contains 15 residues. V was clipped by 4 bases and J by 7 bases, with 18 bases between them. Germline CDR1 is SGDLS and CDR2 is YYNGEE.

This clonotype showed up just once. The junction and the germline gene differ at one end; a read error may be behind it. This chain links TRBV4-3 with TRBJ2-1, with TRBD1 identical over 7 bases. This CDR3 is 16 amino acids long. Germline V gene lookup returns CDR1 LGHNA and CDR2 YSLEER. The CDR3 region is CASSQGDSFSYNAQFF. Written as DNA, the CDR3 is TGCGCCAGCAGCCAAGGGGACAGCTTCTCCTACAATGCGCAGTTCTTC.